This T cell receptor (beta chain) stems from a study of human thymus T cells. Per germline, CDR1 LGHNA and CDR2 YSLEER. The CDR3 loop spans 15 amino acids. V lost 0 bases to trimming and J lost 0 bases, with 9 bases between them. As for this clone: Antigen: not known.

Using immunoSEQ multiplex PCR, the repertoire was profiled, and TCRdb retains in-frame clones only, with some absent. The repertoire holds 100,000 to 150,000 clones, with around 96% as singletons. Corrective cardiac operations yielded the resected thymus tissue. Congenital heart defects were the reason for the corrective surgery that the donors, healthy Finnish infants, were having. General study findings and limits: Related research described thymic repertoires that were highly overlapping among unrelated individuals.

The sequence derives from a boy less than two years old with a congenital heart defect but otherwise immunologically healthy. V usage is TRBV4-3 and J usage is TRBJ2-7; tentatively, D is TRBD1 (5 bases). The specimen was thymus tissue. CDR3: CASSQDKGISYEQYF. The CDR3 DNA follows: TGCGCCAGCAGCCAAGATAAGGGGATCTCCTACGAGCAGTACTTC.